This TCR beta chain stems from a study of T cell changes during pregnancy in multiple sclerosis. With 5 bases removed from V and 0 bases from J, the gap between germline ends came to 11 bases. CDR3 length: 15 amino acids. Germline V gene data show CDR1 as WSHSY and CDR2 as SAAADI. Assay: immunoSEQ multiplex PCR; the TCRdb copy retains only in-frame clones and omits some. Among approximately 40,000 clones listed, 75% to 95% were seen once. The J gene is TRBJ1-5, the V gene TRBV10-2; D is possibly TRBD1 (5 bases). Sequencing was performed on CD4+ T cells from peripheral blood mononuclear cells, taken before pregnancy. This clonotype was obtained from a female donor with multiple sclerosis, enrolled in a pregnancy study. The chain's CDR3 is CASSWAQGSNQPQHF. CDR3 bases: TGCGCCAGCAGTTGGGCCCAGGGTAGCAATCAGCCCCAGCATTTT.